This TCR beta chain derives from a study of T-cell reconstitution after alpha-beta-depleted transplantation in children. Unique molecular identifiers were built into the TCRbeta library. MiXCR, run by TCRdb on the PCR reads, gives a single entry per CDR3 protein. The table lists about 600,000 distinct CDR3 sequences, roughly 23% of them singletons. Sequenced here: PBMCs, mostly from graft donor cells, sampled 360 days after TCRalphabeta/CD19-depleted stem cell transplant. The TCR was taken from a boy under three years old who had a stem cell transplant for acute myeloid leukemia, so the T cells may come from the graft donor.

The CDR3 DNA reads as TGTGCCAGCAGTTTGAGGGCCCTCCCCATTGAGCAGTTCTTC. Translating gives CASSLRALPIEQFF. The chain employs TRBV12-3 or TRBV12-4 and TRBJ2-1, with D possibly being TRBD2 (5 bases). V shed 3 bases and J shed 9 bases, with 15 bases lying between them. The CDR3 is 14 amino acids.